This entry is about one T cell receptor beta chain. As yet, its antigen is unknown. Through negative isolation, CD4+ and CD8+ T cells were obtained, while TEMRA cells were enriched using FACS. The source of the sample is a study of CD8 T cells in Susac syndrome. Study details: At the time their blood was drawn, patients with Susac syndrome were either therapy-naive, on corticosteroids (with some of them also receiving intravenous immunoglobulin), or on intravenous immunoglobulin alone. Study outcomes and limitations: As acknowledged by the study, its TCR sequencing and HLA analysis included a relatively small number of individuals.

Germline loops: CDR1 MGHDK, CDR2 SYGVNS. This CDR3 comprises 14 residues. V dropped 7 bases and J dropped 4 bases, with 16 bases sitting between them. Random-hexamer reverse transcription was applied to 0.5 to 1 ug RNA. Amplification of TCR beta CDR3 used immunoSEQ multiplex PCR across 54 Vbeta and 13 Jbeta. TCRdb recomputed calls from the immunoSEQ multiplex PCR reads with MiXCR, one row per CDR3 protein. The sample includes around 230,000 distinct CDR3 sequences, 96% of them seen just once. The TCR was taken from a human donor with Susac syndrome. The sequenced sample was CD4+ T cells from PBMCs. This chain links TRBV25-1 with TRBJ1-2, with D tentatively TRBD1 (5 bases). CDR3 sequence reads: CASIGARGRYGYTF. The CDR3 DNA is TGTGCCAGCATTGGGGCTCGGGGCCGCTATGGCTACACCTTC.